This T cell receptor beta chain was sequenced for a study of T cell responses to AZD1222 COVID-19 vaccine. The repertoire was sequenced with immunoSEQ multiplex PCR; TCRdb's copy has only in-frame clones and lacks some. The sample has 25,000 to 30,000 clones, around 93% seen once. This CDR3 has 13 amino acids. V was cut by 3 bases and J by 0 bases, with 5 bases left in between. Germline values: CDR1 KGHSH, CDR2 LQKENI. The rearrangement joins TRBV18 to TRBJ1-2; D is undetermined. This receptor was obtained from an adult who received the AZD1222 COVID-19 vaccine. Material: peripheral blood, obtained 28 days after the second AZD1222 dose. The CDR3 spells CASSPGTNYGYTF. For the CDR3, the DNA is TGTGCCAGCTCACCCGGGACTAACTATGGCTACACCTTC.